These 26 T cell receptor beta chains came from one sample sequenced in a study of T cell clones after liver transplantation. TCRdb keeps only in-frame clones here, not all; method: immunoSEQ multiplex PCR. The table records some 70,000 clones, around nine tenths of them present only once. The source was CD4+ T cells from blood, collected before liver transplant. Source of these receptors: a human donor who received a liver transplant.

The CDR3 reads CSVGQGQNQPQHF. Written as DNA, the CDR3 is TGCAGCGTGGGACAGGGTCAAAATCAGCCCCAGCATTTT. The chain joins TRBV29-1 to TRBJ1-5; 9 bases fit TRBD1. With 6 bases clipped from V and 4 bases from J, the junction kept 4 bases outside the gene matches. Germline CDR1 and CDR2: SQVTM and ANQGSEA. CDR3 length: 13 amino acids.

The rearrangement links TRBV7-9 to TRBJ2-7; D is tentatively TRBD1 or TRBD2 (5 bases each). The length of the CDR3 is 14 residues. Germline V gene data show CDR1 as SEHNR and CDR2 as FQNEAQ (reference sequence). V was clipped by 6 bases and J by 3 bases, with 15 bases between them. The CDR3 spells CASSLGRDHYEQYF. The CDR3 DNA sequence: TGTGCCAGCAGTTTGGGTAGGGACCACTACGAGCAGTACTTC.

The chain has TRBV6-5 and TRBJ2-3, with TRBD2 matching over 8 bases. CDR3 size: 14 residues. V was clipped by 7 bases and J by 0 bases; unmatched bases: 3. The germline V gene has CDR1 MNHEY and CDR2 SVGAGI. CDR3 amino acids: CASTPSGSTDTQYF. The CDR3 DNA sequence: TGTGCCAGCACCCCTAGCGGGAGCACAGATACGCAGTATTTT.

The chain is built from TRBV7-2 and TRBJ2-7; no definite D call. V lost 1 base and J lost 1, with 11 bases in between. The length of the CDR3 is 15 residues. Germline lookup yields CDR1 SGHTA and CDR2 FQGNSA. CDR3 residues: CASSLGSTGSYEQYF. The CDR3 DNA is TGTGCCAGCAGCTTAGGGTCCACTGGGTCCTACGAGCAGTACTTC.

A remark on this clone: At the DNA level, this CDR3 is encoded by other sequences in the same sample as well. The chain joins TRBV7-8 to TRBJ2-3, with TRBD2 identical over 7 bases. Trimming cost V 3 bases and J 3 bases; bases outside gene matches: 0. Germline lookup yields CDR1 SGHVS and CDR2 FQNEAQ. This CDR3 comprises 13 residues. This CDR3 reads CASSFGGTDTQYF. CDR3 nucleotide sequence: TGTGCCAGCAGCTTCGGGGGGACAGATACGCAGTATTTT. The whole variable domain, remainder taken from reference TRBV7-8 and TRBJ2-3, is GAGVSQSPRYKVAKRGQDVALRCDPISGHVSLFWYQQALGQGPEFLTYFQNEAQLDKSGLPSDRFFAERPEGSVSTLKIQRTQQEDSAVYLCASSFGGTDTQYFGPGTRLTVL.

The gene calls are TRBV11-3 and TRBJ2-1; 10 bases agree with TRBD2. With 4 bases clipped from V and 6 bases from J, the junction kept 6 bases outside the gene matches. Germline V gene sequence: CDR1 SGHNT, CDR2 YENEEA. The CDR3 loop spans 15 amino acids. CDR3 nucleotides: TGTGCCAGCAGCTCCCGGACTAGCGGACGCAATGAGCAGTTCTTC. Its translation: CASSSRTSGRNEQFF.

Here the CDR3 DNA reads TGTGCCAGCAGTACTCACGGTGGAGGGACGGGGTACGAGCAGTACTTC. Protein: CASSTHGGGTGYEQYF. This chain connects TRBV28 to TRBJ2-7, with D tentatively TRBD2 (6 bases). Germline CDR1 MDHEN, CDR2 SYDVKM. Trimming pared 5 bases from V and 4 bases from J, leaving 21 bases between. The CDR3 runs 16 residues.

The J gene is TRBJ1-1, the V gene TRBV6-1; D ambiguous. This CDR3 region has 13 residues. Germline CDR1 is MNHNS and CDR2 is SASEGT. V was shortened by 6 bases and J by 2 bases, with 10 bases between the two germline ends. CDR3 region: CASRTNPNTEAFF. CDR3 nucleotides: TGTGCCAGCAGGACCAATCCCAACACTGAAGCTTTCTTT.

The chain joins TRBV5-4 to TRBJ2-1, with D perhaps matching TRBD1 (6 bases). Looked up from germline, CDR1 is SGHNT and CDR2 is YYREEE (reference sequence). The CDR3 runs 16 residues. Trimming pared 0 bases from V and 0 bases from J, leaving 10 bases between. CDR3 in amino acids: CASSLGQGSSYNEQFF. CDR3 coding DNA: TGTGCCAGCAGCTTGGGGCAGGGGAGCTCCTACAATGAGCAGTTCTTC.

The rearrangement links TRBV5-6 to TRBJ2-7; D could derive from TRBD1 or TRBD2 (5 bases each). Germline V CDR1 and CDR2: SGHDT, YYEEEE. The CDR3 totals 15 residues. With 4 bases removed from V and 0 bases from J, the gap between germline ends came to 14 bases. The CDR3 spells CASSAGTADSYEQYF. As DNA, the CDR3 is TGTGCCAGCAGCGCCGGGACGGCGGACTCCTACGAGCAGTACTTC.

The CDR3 loop is CASSPLTSVSTDTQYF. The CDR3, as DNA: TGTGCCAGCAGTCCTTTGACTAGCGTCAGCACAGATACGCAGTATTTT. This chain joins TRBV2 and TRBJ2-3; 8 nucleotides match TRBD2. Germline CDR1 and CDR2: SNHLY and FYNNEI. There are 16 residues in the CDR3. Trimming cost V 5 bases and J 0 bases; bases outside gene matches: 7.

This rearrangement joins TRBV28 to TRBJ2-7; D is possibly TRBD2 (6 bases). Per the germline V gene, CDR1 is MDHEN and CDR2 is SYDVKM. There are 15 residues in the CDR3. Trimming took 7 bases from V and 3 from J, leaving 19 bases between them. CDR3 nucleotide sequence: TGTGCCAGCAAAAGGGCGGGAAATCCCATCTACGAGCAGTACTTC. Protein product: CASKRAGNPIYEQYF.

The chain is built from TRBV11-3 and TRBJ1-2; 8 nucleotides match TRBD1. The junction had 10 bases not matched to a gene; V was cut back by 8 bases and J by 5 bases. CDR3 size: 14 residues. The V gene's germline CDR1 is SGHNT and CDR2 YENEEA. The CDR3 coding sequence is TGTGCCAGCGGGACACAGGGGGGGCCTTATGGCTACACCTTC. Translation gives CASGTQGGPYGYTF.

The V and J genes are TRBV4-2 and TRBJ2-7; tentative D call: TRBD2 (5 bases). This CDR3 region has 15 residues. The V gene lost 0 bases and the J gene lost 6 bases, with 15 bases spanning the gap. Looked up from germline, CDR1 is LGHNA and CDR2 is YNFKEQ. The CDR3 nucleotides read TGTGCCAGCAGCCAAGACCCCAGTTGGGGAGTCGAGCAGTACTTC. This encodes CASSQDPSWGVEQYF.

The CDR3 nucleotides are TGCGCCAGCAGCCGGGGGACGGCTTACGAGCAGTACTTC. It translates to CASSRGTAYEQYF. The genes are TRBV5-1 and TRBJ2-7, with D tentatively TRBD2 (6 bases). V lost 4 bases and J lost 4, with 12 bases in between. CDR3 size: 13 residues. CDR1 and CDR2 (germline): SGHRS, YFSETQ.

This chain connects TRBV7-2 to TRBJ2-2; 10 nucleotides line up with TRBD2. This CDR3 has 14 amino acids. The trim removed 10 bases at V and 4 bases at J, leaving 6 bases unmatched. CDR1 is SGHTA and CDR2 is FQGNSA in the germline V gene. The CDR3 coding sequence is TGTGCCATTTCTGTAGCGGGAGGCACCGGGGAGCTGTTTTTT. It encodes CAISVAGGTGELFF. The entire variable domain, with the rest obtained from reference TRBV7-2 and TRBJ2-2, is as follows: GAGVSQSPSNKVTEKGKDVELRCDPISGHTALYWYRQSLGQGLEFLIYFQGNSAPDKSGLPSDRFSAERTGGSVSTLTIQRTQQEDSAVYLCAISVAGGTGELFFGEGSRLTVL.

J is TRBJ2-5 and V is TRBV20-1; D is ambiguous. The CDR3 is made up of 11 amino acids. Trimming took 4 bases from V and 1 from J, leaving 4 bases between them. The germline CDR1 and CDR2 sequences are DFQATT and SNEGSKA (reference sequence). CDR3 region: CSANVQETQYF. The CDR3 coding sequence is TGCAGTGCTAACGTCCAAGAGACCCAGTACTTC.

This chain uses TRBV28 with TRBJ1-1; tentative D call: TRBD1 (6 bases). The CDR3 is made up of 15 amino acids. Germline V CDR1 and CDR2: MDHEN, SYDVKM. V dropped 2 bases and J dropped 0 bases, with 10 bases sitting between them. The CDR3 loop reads CASSLPTGMNTEAFF. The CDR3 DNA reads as TGTGCCAGCAGTTTACCGACAGGCATGAACACTGAAGCTTTCTTT.

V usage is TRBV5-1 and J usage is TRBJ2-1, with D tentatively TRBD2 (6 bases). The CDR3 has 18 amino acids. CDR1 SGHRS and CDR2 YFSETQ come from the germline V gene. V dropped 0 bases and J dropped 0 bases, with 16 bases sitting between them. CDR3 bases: TGCGCCAGCAGCTTGGCCATGCCCGGGAGTAGCTCCTACAATGAGCAGTTCTTC. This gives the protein CASSLAMPGSSSYNEQFF. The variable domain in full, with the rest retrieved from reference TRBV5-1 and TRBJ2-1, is KAGVTQTPRYLIKTRGQQVTLSCSPISGHRSVSWYQQTPGQGLQFLFEYFSETQRNKGNFPGRFSGRQFSNSRSEMNVSTLELGDSALYLCASSLAMPGSSSYNEQFFGPGTRLTVL.

The DNA for the CDR3 is TGTGCCAGCATAACGGGCGGGAGACACGCAGATACGCAGTATTTT. It translates to CASITGGRHADTQYF. The chain has TRBV6-1 and TRBJ2-3; 7 nucleotides agree with TRBD2. The junction had 11 bases not matched to a gene; V was cut back by 7 bases and J by 4 bases. Germline-derived CDR1 and CDR2 are MNHNS and SASEGT. The CDR3 extends over 15 amino acids.

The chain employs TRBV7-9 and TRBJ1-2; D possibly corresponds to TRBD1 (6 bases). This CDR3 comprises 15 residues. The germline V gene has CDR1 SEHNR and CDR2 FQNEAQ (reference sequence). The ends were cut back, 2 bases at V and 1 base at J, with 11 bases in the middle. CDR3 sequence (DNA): TGTGCCAGCAGCTTATCTAACAGGGATAACTATGGCTACACCTTC. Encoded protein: CASSLSNRDNYGYTF. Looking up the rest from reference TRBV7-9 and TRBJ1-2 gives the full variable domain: DTGVSQNPRHKITKRGQNVTFRCDPISEHNRLYWYRQTLGQGPEFLTYFQNEAQLEKSRLLSDRFSAERPKGSFSTLEIQRTEQGDSAMYLCASSLSNRDNYGYTFGSGTRLTVV.

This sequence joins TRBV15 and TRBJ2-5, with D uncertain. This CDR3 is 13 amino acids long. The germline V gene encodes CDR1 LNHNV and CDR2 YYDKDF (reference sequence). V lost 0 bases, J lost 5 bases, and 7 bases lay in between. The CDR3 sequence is CATSRDKGETQYF. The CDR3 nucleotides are TGTGCCACCAGCAGAGATAAAGGGGAGACCCAGTACTTC. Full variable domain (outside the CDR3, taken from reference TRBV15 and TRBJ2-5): DAMVIQNPRYQVTQFGKPVTLSCSQTLNHNVMYWYQQKSSQAPKLLFHYYDKDFNNEADTPDNFQSRRPNTSFCFLDIRSPGLGDTAMYLCATSRDKGETQYFGPGTRLLVL.

CDR3 region: CASRLQGMNTEAFF. DNA of the CDR3: TGTGCCAGCAGACTACAGGGGATGAACACTGAAGCTTTCTTT. The chain is built from TRBV27 and TRBJ1-1; TRBD1 matches at 7 bases. Per germline, CDR1 MNHEY and CDR2 SMNVEV (reference sequence). V lost 6 bases, J lost 0 bases, and 4 bases stayed unmatched. This CDR3 has 14 amino acids.

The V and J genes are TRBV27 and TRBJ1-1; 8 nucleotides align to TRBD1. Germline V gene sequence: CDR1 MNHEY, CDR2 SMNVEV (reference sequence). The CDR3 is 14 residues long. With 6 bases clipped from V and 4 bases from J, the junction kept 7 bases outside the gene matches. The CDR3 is CASSLQGVGTEAFF. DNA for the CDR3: TGTGCCAGCAGCTTACAGGGGGTGGGCACTGAAGCTTTCTTT.

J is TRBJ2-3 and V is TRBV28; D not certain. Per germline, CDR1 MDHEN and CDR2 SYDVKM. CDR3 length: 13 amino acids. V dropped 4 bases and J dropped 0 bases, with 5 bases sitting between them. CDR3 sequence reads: CASSSTSTDTQYF. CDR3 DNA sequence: TGTGCCAGCAGTTCTACTAGCACAGATACGCAGTATTTT.

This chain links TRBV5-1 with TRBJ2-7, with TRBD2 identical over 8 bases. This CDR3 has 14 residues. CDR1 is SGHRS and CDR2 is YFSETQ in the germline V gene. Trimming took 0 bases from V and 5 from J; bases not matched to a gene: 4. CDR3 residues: CASSLEGLVDEQYF. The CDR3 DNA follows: TGCGCCAGCAGCTTGGAGGGACTAGTCGACGAGCAGTACTTC.